The T cell receptor (beta chain) under discussion was sequenced for a study of CXCR3-negative and CXCR3-positive naive CD8 T cells. Study as a whole: Across all libraries, TRB reads numbered some 140 million, with about 1.5 +/- 0.3 million in each library. Overall study findings and caveats: In CXCR3-positive naive cells, the TRB CDR3s were more hydrophobic than in CXCR3-negative naive cells.

CD45RO-CCR7+CD27+CD95- characterized naive CD8+ T cells. With UMI labels, 5' RACE was used to prepare the TRB cDNA libraries. TCRdb reprocessed the 5' RACE reads and keeps a single row for each CDR3 protein, giving no DNA. This sample contains around 160,000 distinct CDR3 sequences. To note about this clonotype: The antigen remains unidentified.

Germline-derived CDR1 and CDR2 are KGHDR and SFDVKD. CDR3 length: 11 amino acids. Sequencing input: naive CXCR3+ CD8+ T cells from blood. Stated subset: CD45RO-CCR7+CD27+CD95- naive CD8+ T cells expressing CXCR3 (TNR3+). The chain links TRBV24-1 to TRBJ2-1. This clonotype originated in a human donor in good health. Some clones in this sample may be carry-over from other donors' samples. CDR3 protein: CATSDLSEQFF.